This entry lists 27 T cell receptor beta chains sequenced from one sample in a study of T cell responses to AZD1222 COVID-19 vaccine. Sequencing was performed with immunoSEQ multiplex PCR; in TCRdb, only in-frame clones are kept and a portion is missing. Of 150,000 to 200,000 clones in the sample, 91% were seen once. The sample consisted of peripheral blood, taken 28 days after the second AZD1222 dose. The receptors were gathered from an adult who received the AZD1222 COVID-19 vaccine.

The V gene is TRBV18, the J gene TRBJ2-7; TRBD1 matches at 7 bases. This CDR3 spans 14 amino acids. From germline, CDR1 is KGHSH and CDR2 LQKENI. The V and J ends lost 3 bases and 4 bases, in that order; junction bases with no gene match: 6. The CDR3 spells CASSPNRGSYEQYF. The CDR3 DNA is TGTGCCAGCTCACCGAACAGGGGAAGTTACGAGCAGTACTTC.

The gene calls are TRBV7-9 and TRBJ1-1, with D maybe TRBD1 (5 bases). The germline V gene has CDR1 SEHNR and CDR2 FQNEAQ (reference sequence). CDR3 length: 14 amino acids. V gave up 1 base and J gave up 2 bases, with 8 bases separating them. CDR3 bases: TGTGCCAGCAGCTTAGGAGACAGTAACACTGAAGCTTTCTTT. The encoded protein is CASSLGDSNTEAFF.

With respect to this clone: An end of the junction does not agree with germline; a read error may underlie this. The chain couples TRBV2 to TRBJ1-2; tentatively, D is TRBD1 (6 bases). Per the germline V gene, CDR1 is SNHLY and CDR2 is FYNNEI. The CDR3 is made up of 9 amino acids. The CDR3 spells CATNRGQTF. The CDR3 DNA reads TGTGCCACAAACAGAGGACAGACATTC.

The chain recombines TRBV4-1 with TRBJ1-5, with TRBD1 matching 8 bases. The CDR3 extends over 17 amino acids. The germline V gene has CDR1 MGHRA and CDR2 YSYEKL. J was trimmed by 4 bases and V by 1 base; bases with no gene match: 9. The CDR3 DNA reads as TGCGCCAGCAGCCAAGTAGGGGGCCGGGACAGGAATCAGCCCCAGCATTTT. Translating gives CASSQVGGRDRNQPQHF.

The V gene is TRBV10-1, the J gene TRBJ2-7; D might be TRBD1 or TRBD2, each matching 5 bases. Per the germline V gene, CDR1 is WNHNN and CDR2 is SYGVQD (reference sequence). The CDR3 totals 16 residues. V was trimmed by 0 bases and J by 2 bases, leaving 14 bases between them. The CDR3 DNA is TGCGCCAGCAGTGAGTCAATTGGGGGAGCGGCCTACGAGCAGTACTTC. This gives the protein CASSESIGGAAYEQYF.

The CDR3: CASSLAWGTGELFF. The CDR3 region has the DNA TGCGCCAGCAGCTTGGCCTGGGGCACCGGGGAGCTGTTTTTT. V usage is TRBV5-1 and J usage is TRBJ2-2; D gene ambiguous. Trimming shortened V by 0 bases and J by 4 bases, and 7 bases separated the two germline ends. The germline V gene encodes CDR1 SGHRS and CDR2 YFSETQ. The CDR3 has 14 amino acids. Complete variable domain (other parts from reference TRBV5-1 and TRBJ2-2): KAGVTQTPRYLIKTRGQQVTLSCSPISGHRSVSWYQQTPGQGLQFLFEYFSETQRNKGNFPGRFSGRQFSNSRSEMNVSTLELGDSALYLCASSLAWGTGELFFGEGSRLTVL.

The sample holds a few counts of this clone. This chain uses TRBV7-2 with TRBJ1-6; D remains unclear. CDR3 length equals 15 residues. V was clipped by 1 base and J by 6 bases, with 10 bases between them. Per the germline V gene, CDR1 is SGHTA and CDR2 is FQGNSA. CDR3 DNA: TGTGCCAGCAGCTTAGGGCAGACCTCTAATTCACCCCTCCACTTT. Protein product: CASSLGQTSNSPLHF. The complete variable domain, with remaining parts taken from reference TRBV7-2 and TRBJ1-6, reads GAGVSQSPSNKVTEKGKDVELRCDPISGHTALYWYRQSLGQGLEFLIYFQGNSAPDKSGLPSDRFSAERTGGSVSTLTIQRTQQEDSAVYLCASSLGQTSNSPLHFGNGTRLTVT.

The J gene is TRBJ1-6, the V gene TRBV10-3; TRBD1 might be the D (6 bases). The CDR3 runs to 12 residues. Germline CDR1 reads ENHRY; CDR2 reads SYGVKD. Trimming removed 10 bases at V and 6 bases at J, with 10 bases between. This CDR3 is CASQGSNSPLHF. The DNA for the CDR3 is TGTGCCAGCCAGGGGTCTAATTCACCCCTCCACTTT.

V and J are TRBV11-3 and TRBJ2-7; 16 nucleotides match TRBD2. CDR1 and CDR2 from the germline V gene are SGHNT and YENEEA. The V segment lost 5 bases and the J segment 6 bases; nucleotides outside the gene matches: 10. This CDR3 has 17 residues. The CDR3 is CASSVGTSGGAPGEQYF. CDR3 sequence (DNA): TGTGCCAGCAGCGTAGGGACTAGCGGGGGGGCTCCTGGCGAGCAGTACTTC.

The chain couples TRBV10-1 to TRBJ1-1, with D possibly matching TRBD1 (6 bases). Trimming shortened V by 3 bases and J by 4 bases, and 15 bases separated the two germline ends. Germline V lookup: CDR1 WNHNN, CDR2 SYGVQD (reference sequence). This CDR3 comprises 15 residues. CDR3 sequence: CASSESGAGATEAFF. CDR3 bases: TGCGCCAGCAGTGAAAGTGGGGCAGGGGCCACTGAAGCTTTCTTT.

The genes are TRBV12-3 or TRBV12-4 and TRBJ2-1; no definite D call. CDR3 size: 13 residues. Between the trimmed V and J ends, which lost 6 bases and 4 bases, there was a span of 10 bases. The CDR3: CASRAQEYNEQFF. In DNA, the CDR3 is TGTGCCAGCAGAGCCCAGGAGTACAATGAGCAGTTCTTC.

In nucleotides, the CDR3 is TGTGCCAGTAGCACCATACCGATCTATGGCTACACCTTC. It is translated as CASSTIPIYGYTF. The V gene is TRBV19, the J gene TRBJ1-2; unclear D gene. Per the germline V gene, CDR1 is LNHDA and CDR2 is SQIVND (reference sequence). The CDR3 covers 13 residues. Trimming stripped 6 bases from V and 4 bases from J, with 12 bases between.

This clone was seen only once. The chain recombines TRBV11-3 with TRBJ1-3, with 7 bases aligning to TRBD1. Germline V gives CDR1 SGHNT, CDR2 YENEEA. V trimming: 3 bases; J trimming: 1 base; junction bases outside the gene matches: 0. The CDR3 length is 14 residues. CDR3 nucleotide sequence: TGTGCCAGCAGCTTGACAGGGTCTGGAAACACCATATATTTT. This codes for CASSLTGSGNTIYF.

This chain joins TRBV4-2 and TRBJ2-1; D might be TRBD1 (6 bases). Germline V gene data show CDR1 as LGHNA and CDR2 as YNFKEQ. The CDR3 has 13 amino acids. Trimming cost V 1 base and J 7 bases, with 8 bases left between them. The CDR3 DNA reads TGTGCCAGCAGCCAAGCCCAGGGGAATGAGCAGTTCTTC. Translating it yields CASSQAQGNEQFF.

The rearrangement uses TRBV3-1 (or the pseudogene TRBV3-2) and TRBJ1-2; D remains unclear. Germline V gives CDR1 LGHDT, CDR2 YNNKEL (reference sequence). CDR3 size: 13 residues. V was clipped by 1 base and J by 4 bases, with 7 bases between them. The CDR3 nucleotides read TGTGCCAGCAGCCAAGTTTGGGGCTATGGCTACACCTTC. Translating it yields CASSQVWGYGYTF.

The V call is TRBV7-9, the J call TRBJ1-1; D gene ambiguous. Germline V gene data show CDR1 as SEHNR and CDR2 as FQNEAQ (reference sequence). V lost 6 bases and J 10 bases, leaving 15 bases between the germline ends. The CDR3 runs 12 residues. DNA of the CDR3: TGTGCCAGCAGGCAGTGGGTCAGCTCAGCTTTCTTT. It encodes CASRQWVSSAFF. The whole variable domain, remainder taken from reference TRBV7-9 and TRBJ1-1, is DTGVSQNPRHKITKRGQNVTFRCDPISEHNRLYWYRQTLGQGPEFLTYFQNEAQLEKSRLLSDRFSAERPKGSFSTLEIQRTEQGDSAMYLCASRQWVSSAFFGQGTRLTVV.

The chain uses TRBV20-1 and TRBJ2-5; D is ambiguous. Between the trimmed V and J ends, which lost 3 bases and 3 bases, there was a span of 14 bases. CDR3 size: 14 residues. Germline assignment: CDR1 DFQATT and CDR2 SNEGSKA (reference sequence). CDR3 residues: CSASKELAKETQYF. CDR3 in DNA: TGCAGTGCTAGTAAAGAACTGGCAAAAGAGACCCAGTACTTC.

V usage is TRBV10-2 and J usage is TRBJ1-6; D remains unclear. The germline V gene encodes CDR1 WSHSY and CDR2 SAAADI. The CDR3 sequence is 11 residues long. Trimming removed 3 bases at V and 9 bases at J, with 3 bases between. The CDR3 bases are TGCGCCAGCAGTGATGGTTCACCCCTCCACTTT. It encodes CASSDGSPLHF.

This chain connects TRBV6-4 to TRBJ2-1; D perhaps matches TRBD2 (5 bases). The CDR3 spans 15 residues. Germline V gene sequence: CDR1 MRHNA, CDR2 SNTAGT. Trimming shortened V by 0 bases and J by 5 bases, and 11 bases separated the two germline ends. DNA of the CDR3: TGTGCCAGCAGTGACTCGGTGTCGGGGAACAATGAGCAGTTCTTC. Residues: CASSDSVSGNNEQFF.

The chain couples TRBV7-2 to TRBJ2-7; D gene ambiguous. The CDR3 has 13 amino acids. CDR1 and CDR2 from the germline V gene are SGHTA and FQGNSA. V was cut by 5 bases and J by 0 bases, with 8 bases left in between. CDR3 bases: TGTGCCAGCAGCGCAGACGTCTCCTACGAGCAGTACTTC. It encodes CASSADVSYEQYF.

V usage is TRBV28 and J usage is TRBJ2-3; D ambiguous. The V end lost 3 bases, the J end lost 1 base, and 8 bases lay between the germline ends. The CDR3 runs to 14 residues. CDR1 is MDHEN and CDR2 is SYDVKM in the germline V gene. CDR3 in amino acids: CASSFVAGTDTQYF. For the CDR3, the DNA is TGTGCCAGCAGTTTCGTGGCTGGCACAGATACGCAGTATTTT.

The chain joins TRBV29-1 to TRBJ1-2; possibly TRBD1 for D (5 bases). Looked up from germline, CDR1 is SQVTM and CDR2 is ANQGSEA. The CDR3 contains 13 residues. V lost 6 bases and J 3 bases, leaving 14 bases between the germline ends. In DNA form, the CDR3 reads TGCAGCGTGCGTGGGGGAATAGACTATGGCTACACCTTC. Amino acids: CSVRGGIDYGYTF.

V and J are TRBV4-1 and TRBJ2-4; no firm D call. The V and J ends lost 1 base and 0 bases respectively, with 10 bases between them. The CDR3 has 16 amino acids. Germline V lookup: CDR1 MGHRA, CDR2 YSYEKL. CDR3 residues: CASSQATPLAKNIQYF. The CDR3 bases are TGCGCCAGCAGCCAAGCGACCCCACTAGCCAAAAACATTCAGTACTTC.

The chain recombines TRBV19 with TRBJ1-2, with 9 bases matching TRBD1. Germline trimming cut 5 bases from V and 4 bases from J; bases unmatched to any gene: 5. Per germline, CDR1 LNHDA and CDR2 SQIVND (reference sequence). The CDR3 runs 14 residues. The CDR3 DNA follows: TGTGCCAGTAGTGGCACGACAGGGGGCTATGGCTACACCTTC. This codes for CASSGTTGGYGYTF.

The genes are TRBV12-5 and TRBJ2-5; D remains ambiguous. Between the trimmed V and J ends, which lost 7 bases and 0 bases, there was a span of 6 bases. This CDR3 has 12 residues. CDR1 LGHNT and CDR2 FRNRAP come from the germline V gene. This chain's CDR3 is CASAQYQETQYF. CDR3 sequence (DNA): TGTGCTAGTGCCCAGTACCAAGAGACCCAGTACTTC.

This chain joins TRBV5-1 and TRBJ1-1; 7 bases map to TRBD1. This CDR3 has 15 residues. Germline V gene sequence: CDR1 SGHRS, CDR2 YFSETQ. With V trimmed by 4 bases and J by 8 bases, 14 bases remained unmatched. The CDR3 region has the DNA TGCGCCAGCAGCCCGACGACAGGGACGGGGAGGGAAGCTTTCTTT. Protein sequence: CASSPTTGTGREAFF. Supplemented by reference TRBV5-1 and TRBJ1-1, the full variable domain reads KAGVTQTPRYLIKTRGQQVTLSCSPISGHRSVSWYQQTPGQGLQFLFEYFSETQRNKGNFPGRFSGRQFSNSRSEMNVSTLELGDSALYLCASSPTTGTGREAFFGQGTRLTVV.

V usage is TRBV27 and J usage is TRBJ2-7; 7 positions agree with TRBD1. The CDR3 has 12 residues. Germline V lookup: CDR1 MNHEY, CDR2 SMNVEV (reference sequence). The V and J ends lost 4 bases and 7 bases, in that order; junction bases with no gene match: 4. The CDR3 nucleotides read TGTGCCAGCAGTTCGTACAGGGGTGAGCAGTACTTC. This sequence encodes CASSSYRGEQYF.